What follows describes a single T cell receptor (beta chain). The data are from a study of T cell responses to AZD1222 COVID-19 vaccine. Combined were second doses at about 4 or about 12 weeks. Data came from immunoSEQ multiplex PCR; TCRdb stores just in-frame clones and leaves some out. The sample has fewer than 120,000 clones, about 94% seen once. V was shortened by 1 base and J by 10 bases, with 10 bases between the two germline ends. This CDR3 comprises 12 residues. This receptor was taken from an adult who received the AZD1222 COVID-19 vaccine. The sequencing here drew on peripheral blood, taken 28 days after the second AZD1222 dose. The chain links TRBV12-3 or TRBV12-4 to TRBJ1-1, with a weak D call TRBD1 (6 bases). The CDR3 nucleotides are TGTGCCAGCAGTTTAGGGGGAGGGGGAGCTTTCTTT. It codes for CASSLGGGGAFF.